This TCR beta chain was retrieved from a study of shared clonotypes between healthy human individuals. Study-wide points: Although depth was large, rarefaction showed that sequencing of the sorted subsets was incomplete. Sequencing depth was predicted to influence how clonotypes are shared among donors. With a few donors compared, 4% to 5.5% of naive CD4 clonotypes were shared.

CD45RO negativity and positive selection for CCR7 defined naive CD8 cells, a population that excluded terminally differentiated effector memory CD45RA+ cells. Each donor was a Caucasian adult residing in Nashville, Tennessee. Germline V lookup: CDR1 MNHNS, CDR2 SASEGT. V trimming: 4 bases; J trimming: 1 base; junction bases outside the gene matches: 6. This CDR3 comprises 15 residues. Produced via immunoSEQ multiplex PCR; TCRdb's table is partial and in-frame only. The sample lists about 2.1 million clones, 93% occurring once. Regarding this clone: Its antigen remains unknown.

This chain uses TRBV6-1 with TRBJ1-1, with 7 bases identical to TRBD1. The TCR sequence derives from a man aged 18 to 30 in good health. Some clones in this sample may be carry-over from other donors' samples. Sequencing used naive CD8+ T cells from PBMCs. The CDR3 is CASSGNRGANTEAFF. DNA of the CDR3: TGTGCCAGCAGTGGAAACAGGGGAGCGAACACTGAAGCTTTCTTT.